This TCR beta chain was found in a study of metastatic and nonmetastatic thyroid tumors. TCRdb reanalyzed the PCR reads via MiXCR. The sample holds approximately 31,000 clones, 25% to 35% seen once. For this clone: Its antigen is as yet unknown.

Points from the study as a whole: Patients with malignant thyroid tumors reportedly had significantly higher TCR beta diversity than those with benign nodules, in blood and tumor.

All patients were untreated before thyroid surgery. The CDR3 runs to 13 residues. The V end was cut by 2 bases, the J end by 4 bases, with 7 bases between. Germline CDR1 and CDR2: MNHNY and SVGAGI (reference sequence). The chain combines TRBV6-6 with TRBJ2-3; D gene uncertain. The sample comprised blood. The TCR comes from a female donor with papillary thyroid cancer or a benign thyroid nodule (not recorded which). Some clones in this sample may be carry-over from other donors' samples. CDR3 nucleotide sequence: TGTGCCAGCAGTTACCTTGTCTCAGATACGCAGTATTTT. It translates to CASSYLVSDTQYF.